Sequencing of this TCR beta chain was carried out in a study of Graves' ophthalmopathy and Graves' hyperthyroidism. Study context: No ophthalmopathy within 18 months of follow-up signified stable hyperthyroidism. Study-wide results and limits: The model forecast ophthalmopathy progression, reaching over 70% sensitivity and about 75% specificity.

Excluded: other autoimmune disease, uncontrolled infection, pregnancy or lactation. Investigators amplified TCR beta CDR3 regions from RNA transcripts. Investigators did first-round RT-PCR with HTBI primers, then second-round multiplex PCR. MiXCR, applied by TCRdb to the multiplex PCR reads, yields one record per CDR3 protein. Of over a million distinct CDR3 sequences listed, roughly two fifths are singletons. This clonotype was seen only a few times. Its antigen remains unidentified. This CDR3 region has 14 residues. J lost 7 bases, V lost 1 base, and 6 bases had no gene match. Per the germline V gene, CDR1 is SGHVS and CDR2 is FQNEAQ.

This clonotype was obtained from an adult man with Graves' hyperthyroidism. The chain combines TRBV7-8 with TRBJ2-5; TRBD2 aligns across 7 bases. Sequencing was done on a sample of peripheral blood or thyroid tissue (not recorded which). This chain's CDR3 is CASSLVRLAGTQYF. Written as DNA, the CDR3 is TGTGCCAGCAGCTTAGTCCGACTAGCTGGGACCCAGTACTTC.